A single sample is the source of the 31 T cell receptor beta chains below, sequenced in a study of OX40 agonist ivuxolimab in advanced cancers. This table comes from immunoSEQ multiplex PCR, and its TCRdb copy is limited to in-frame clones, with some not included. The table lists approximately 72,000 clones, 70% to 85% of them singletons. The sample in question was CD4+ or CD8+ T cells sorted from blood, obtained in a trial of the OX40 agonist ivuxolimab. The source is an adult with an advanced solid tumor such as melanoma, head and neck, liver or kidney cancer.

CDR3 nucleotide sequence: TGTGCCAGCTCAGTCTCTAGCGGAGCCTACAATGAGCAGTTCTTC. Amino acids: CASSVSSGAYNEQFF. This chain connects TRBV18 to TRBJ2-1; 7 bases fit TRBD2. Germline-derived CDR1 and CDR2 are KGHSH and LQKENI. J lost 2 bases, V lost 5 bases, and 6 bases had no gene match. This CDR3 is 15 amino acids long.

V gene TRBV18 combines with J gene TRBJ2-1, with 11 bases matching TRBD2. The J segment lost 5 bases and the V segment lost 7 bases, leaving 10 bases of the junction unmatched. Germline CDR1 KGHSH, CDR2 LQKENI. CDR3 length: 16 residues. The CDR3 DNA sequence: TGTGCCAGCTTCGGAGTTAGCGGGAGGGCTCACAATGAGCAGTTCTTC. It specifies CASFGVSGRAHNEQFF. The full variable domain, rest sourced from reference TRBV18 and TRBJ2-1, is NAGVMQNPRHLVRRRGQEARLRCSPMKGHSHVYWYRQLPEEGLKFMVYLQKENIIDESGMPKERFSAEFPKEGPSILRIQQVVRGDSAAYFCASFGVSGRAHNEQFFGPGTRLTVL.

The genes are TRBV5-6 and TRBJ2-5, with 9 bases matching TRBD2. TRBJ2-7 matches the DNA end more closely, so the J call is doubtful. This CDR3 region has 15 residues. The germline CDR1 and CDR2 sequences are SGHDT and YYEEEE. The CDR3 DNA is TGTGCCAGCAGCCCACTAGCGGGCCTTACCTACGAGCAGTACTTC. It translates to CASSPLAGLTYEQYF.

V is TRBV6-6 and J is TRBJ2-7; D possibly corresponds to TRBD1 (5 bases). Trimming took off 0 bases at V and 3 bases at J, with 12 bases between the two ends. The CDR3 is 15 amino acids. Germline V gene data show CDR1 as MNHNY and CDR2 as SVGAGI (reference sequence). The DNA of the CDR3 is TGTGCCAGCAGTTACTCAGCCGGCCAGGGCTACGAGCAGTACTTC. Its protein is CASSYSAGQGYEQYF.

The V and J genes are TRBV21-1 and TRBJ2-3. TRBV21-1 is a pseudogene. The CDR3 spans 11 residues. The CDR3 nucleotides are TGTGCCAGCAGCAAATTGGATACGCAGTATTTT. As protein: CASSKLDTQYF.

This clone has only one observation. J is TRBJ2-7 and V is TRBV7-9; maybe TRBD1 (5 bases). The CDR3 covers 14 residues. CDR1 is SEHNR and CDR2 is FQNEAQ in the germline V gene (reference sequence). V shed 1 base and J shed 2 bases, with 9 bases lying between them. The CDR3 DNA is TGTGCCAGCAGCTTAGAATTAGGGGCCTACGAGCAGTACTTC. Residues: CASSLELGAYEQYF.

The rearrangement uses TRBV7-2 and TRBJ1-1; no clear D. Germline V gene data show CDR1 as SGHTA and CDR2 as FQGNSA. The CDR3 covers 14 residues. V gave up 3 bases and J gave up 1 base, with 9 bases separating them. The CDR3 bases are TGTGCCAGCAGCTTGGCACGGAAGAACACTGAAGCTTTCTTT. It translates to CASSLARKNTEAFF.

CDR3: CASSIVPARNTEAFF. The CDR3 DNA is TGTGCCAGTAGTATAGTACCAGCTAGGAACACTGAAGCTTTCTTT. V is TRBV19 and J is TRBJ1-1; no clear D. This CDR3 is 15 amino acids long. From germline, CDR1 is LNHDA and CDR2 SQIVND (reference sequence). Deletions cut 1 base from V and 1 base from J, with 10 bases between.

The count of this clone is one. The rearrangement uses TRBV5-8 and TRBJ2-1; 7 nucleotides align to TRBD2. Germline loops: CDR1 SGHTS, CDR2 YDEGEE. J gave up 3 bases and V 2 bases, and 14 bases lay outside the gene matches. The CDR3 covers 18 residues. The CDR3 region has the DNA TGTGCCAGCAGCTTAATCTTGATGCTAGCGGACGGCTACAATGAGCAGTTCTTC. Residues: CASSLILMLADGYNEQFF.

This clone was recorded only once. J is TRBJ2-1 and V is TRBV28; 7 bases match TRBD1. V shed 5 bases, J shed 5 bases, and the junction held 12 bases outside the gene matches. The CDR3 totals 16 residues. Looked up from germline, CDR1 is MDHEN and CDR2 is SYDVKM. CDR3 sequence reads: CASSTLRGLAHNEQFF. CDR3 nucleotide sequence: TGTGCCAGCAGTACCCTCAGGGGGTTGGCCCACAATGAGCAGTTCTTC.

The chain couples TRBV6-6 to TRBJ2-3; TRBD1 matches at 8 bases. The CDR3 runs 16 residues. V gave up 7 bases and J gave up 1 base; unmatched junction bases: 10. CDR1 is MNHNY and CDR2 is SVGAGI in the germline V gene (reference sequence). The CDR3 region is CASTEGDRRRTDTQYF. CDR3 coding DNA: TGTGCCAGCACCGAAGGGGACAGGCGCCGCACAGATACGCAGTATTTT.

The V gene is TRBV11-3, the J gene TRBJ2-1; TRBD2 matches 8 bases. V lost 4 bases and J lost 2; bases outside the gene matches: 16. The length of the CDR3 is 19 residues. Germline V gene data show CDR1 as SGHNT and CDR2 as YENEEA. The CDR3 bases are TGTGCCAGCAGCTATGGGCCGGCTAGCGGGTTCCTGACCTACAATGAGCAGTTCTTC. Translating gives CASSYGPASGFLTYNEQFF.

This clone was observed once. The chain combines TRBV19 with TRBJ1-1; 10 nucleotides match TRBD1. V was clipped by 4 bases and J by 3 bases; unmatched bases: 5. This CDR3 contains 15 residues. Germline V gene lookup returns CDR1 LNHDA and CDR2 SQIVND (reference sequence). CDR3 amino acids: CASSTRTGGDTEAFF. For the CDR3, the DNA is TGTGCCAGTAGTACCCGGACAGGGGGAGACACTGAAGCTTTCTTT.

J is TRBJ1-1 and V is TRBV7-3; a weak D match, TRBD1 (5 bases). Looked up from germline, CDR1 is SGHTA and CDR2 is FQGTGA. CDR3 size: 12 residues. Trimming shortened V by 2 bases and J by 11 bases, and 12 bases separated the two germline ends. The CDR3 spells CASSLSGGTAFF. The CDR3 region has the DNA TGTGCCAGCAGCTTATCTGGGGGTACGGCTTTCTTT.

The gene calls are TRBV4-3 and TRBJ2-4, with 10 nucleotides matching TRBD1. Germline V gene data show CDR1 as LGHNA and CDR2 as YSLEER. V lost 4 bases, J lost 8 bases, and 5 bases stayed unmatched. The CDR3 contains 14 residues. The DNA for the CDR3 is TGCGCCAGCAGCCGAGACAGGGGGCCGGACATTCAGTACTTC. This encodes CASSRDRGPDIQYF.

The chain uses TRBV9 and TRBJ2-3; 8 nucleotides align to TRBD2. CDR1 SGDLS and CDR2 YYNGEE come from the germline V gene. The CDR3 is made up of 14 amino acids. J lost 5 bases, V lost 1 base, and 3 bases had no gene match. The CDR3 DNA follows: TGTGCCAGCAGCGTACCCCTAGCGGGAGATACGCAGTATTTT. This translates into CASSVPLAGDTQYF.

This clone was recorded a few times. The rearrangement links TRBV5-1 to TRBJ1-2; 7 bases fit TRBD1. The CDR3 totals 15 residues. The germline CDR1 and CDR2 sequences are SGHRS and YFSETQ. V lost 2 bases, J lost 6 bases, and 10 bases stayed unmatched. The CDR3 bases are TGCGCCAGCAGCTTATTAGACAGGGAGGTAAATGGCTACACCTTC. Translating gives CASSLLDREVNGYTF.

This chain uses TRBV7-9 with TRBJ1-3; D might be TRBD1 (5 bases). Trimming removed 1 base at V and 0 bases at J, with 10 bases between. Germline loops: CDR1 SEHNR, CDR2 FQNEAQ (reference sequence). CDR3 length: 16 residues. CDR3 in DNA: TGTGCCAGCAGCTTAGGCGACAGAGGCTCTGGAAACACCATATATTTT. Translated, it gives CASSLGDRGSGNTIYF.

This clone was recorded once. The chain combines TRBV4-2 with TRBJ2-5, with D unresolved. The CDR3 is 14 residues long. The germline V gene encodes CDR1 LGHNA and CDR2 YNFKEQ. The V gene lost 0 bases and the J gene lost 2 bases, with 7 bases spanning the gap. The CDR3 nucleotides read TGTGCCAGCAGCCAAGACGGAACACAAGAGACCCAGTACTTC. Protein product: CASSQDGTQETQYF.

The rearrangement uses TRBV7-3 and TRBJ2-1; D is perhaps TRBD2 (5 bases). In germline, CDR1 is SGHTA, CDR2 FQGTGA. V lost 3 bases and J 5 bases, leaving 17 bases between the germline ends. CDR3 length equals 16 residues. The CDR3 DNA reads TGTGCCAGCAGCTTTTTTCCGTCCTGGAGGAACAATGAGCAGTTCTTC. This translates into CASSFFPSWRNNEQFF.

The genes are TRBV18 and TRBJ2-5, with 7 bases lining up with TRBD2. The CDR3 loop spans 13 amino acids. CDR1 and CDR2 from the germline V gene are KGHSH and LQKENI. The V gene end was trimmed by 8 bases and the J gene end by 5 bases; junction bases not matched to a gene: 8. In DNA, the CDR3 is TGTGCCAGCGCTCGCGCGGGAGCGGAGACCCAGTACTTC. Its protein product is CASARAGAETQYF.

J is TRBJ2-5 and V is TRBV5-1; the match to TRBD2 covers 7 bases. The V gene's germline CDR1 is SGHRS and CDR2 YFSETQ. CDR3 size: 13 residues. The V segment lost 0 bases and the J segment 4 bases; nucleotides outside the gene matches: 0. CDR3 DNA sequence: TGCGCCAGCAGCTTGGGACTAGCAGAGACCCAGTACTTC. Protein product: CASSLGLAETQYF.

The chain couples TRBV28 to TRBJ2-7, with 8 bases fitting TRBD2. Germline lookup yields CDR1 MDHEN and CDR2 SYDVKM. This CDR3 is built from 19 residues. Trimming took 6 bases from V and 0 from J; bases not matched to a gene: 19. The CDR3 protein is CASSLPNVPGGVLSYEQYF. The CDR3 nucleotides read TGTGCCAGCAGCCTACCAAACGTGCCCGGGGGGGTCCTCTCCTACGAGCAGTACTTC.

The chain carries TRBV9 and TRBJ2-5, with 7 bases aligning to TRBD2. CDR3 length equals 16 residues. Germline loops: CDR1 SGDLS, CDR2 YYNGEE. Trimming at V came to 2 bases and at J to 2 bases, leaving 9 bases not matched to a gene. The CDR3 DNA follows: TGTGCCAGCAGCGTCGGGGGAGGGGTTGCACAAGAGACCCAGTACTTC. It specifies CASSVGGGVAQETQYF.

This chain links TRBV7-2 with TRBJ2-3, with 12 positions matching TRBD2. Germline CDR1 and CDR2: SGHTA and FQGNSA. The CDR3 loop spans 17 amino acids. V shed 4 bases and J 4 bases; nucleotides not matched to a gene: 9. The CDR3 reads CASSSTGLAGGPDTQYF. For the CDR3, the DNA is TGTGCCAGCAGCTCCACGGGGCTAGCGGGAGGGCCAGATACGCAGTATTTT.

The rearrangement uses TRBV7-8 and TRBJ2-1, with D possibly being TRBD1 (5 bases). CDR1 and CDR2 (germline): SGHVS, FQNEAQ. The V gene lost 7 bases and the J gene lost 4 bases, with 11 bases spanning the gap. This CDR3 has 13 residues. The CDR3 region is CASTRAVYNEQFF. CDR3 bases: TGTGCCAGCACCAGGGCCGTATACAATGAGCAGTTCTTC.

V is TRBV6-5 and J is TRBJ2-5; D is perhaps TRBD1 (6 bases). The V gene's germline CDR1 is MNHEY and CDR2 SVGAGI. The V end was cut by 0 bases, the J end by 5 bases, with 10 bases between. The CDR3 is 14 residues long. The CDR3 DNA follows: TGTGCCAGCAGTTACTCCGGGACATCGGAGACCCAGTACTTC. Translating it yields CASSYSGTSETQYF.

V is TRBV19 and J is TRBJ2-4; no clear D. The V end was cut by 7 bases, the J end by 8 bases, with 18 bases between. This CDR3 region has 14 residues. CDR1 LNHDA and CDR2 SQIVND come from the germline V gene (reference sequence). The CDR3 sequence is CASTLSGPKDIQYF. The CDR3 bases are TGTGCCAGTACTCTAAGTGGGCCGAAGGACATTCAGTACTTC.

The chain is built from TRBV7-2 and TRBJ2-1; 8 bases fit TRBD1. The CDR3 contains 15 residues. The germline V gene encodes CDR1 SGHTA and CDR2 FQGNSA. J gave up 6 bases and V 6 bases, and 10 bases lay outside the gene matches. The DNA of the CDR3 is TGTGCCAGCAGGAGAACAGGGGGGAGTTTCAATGAGCAGTTCTTC. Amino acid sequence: CASRRTGGSFNEQFF.

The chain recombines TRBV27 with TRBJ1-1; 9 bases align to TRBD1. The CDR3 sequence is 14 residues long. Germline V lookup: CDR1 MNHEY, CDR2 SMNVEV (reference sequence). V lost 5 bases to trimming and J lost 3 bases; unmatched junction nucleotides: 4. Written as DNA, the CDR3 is TGTGCCAGCAGTGGGACAGGGCGGTACACTGAAGCTTTCTTT. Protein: CASSGTGRYTEAFF.

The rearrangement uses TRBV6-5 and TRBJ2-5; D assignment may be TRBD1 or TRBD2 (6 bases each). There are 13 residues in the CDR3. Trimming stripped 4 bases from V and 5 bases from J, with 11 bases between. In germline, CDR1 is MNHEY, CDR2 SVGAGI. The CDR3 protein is CASSSPGAETQYF. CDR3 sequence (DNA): TGTGCCAGCAGTTCCCCGGGGGCGGAGACCCAGTACTTC.